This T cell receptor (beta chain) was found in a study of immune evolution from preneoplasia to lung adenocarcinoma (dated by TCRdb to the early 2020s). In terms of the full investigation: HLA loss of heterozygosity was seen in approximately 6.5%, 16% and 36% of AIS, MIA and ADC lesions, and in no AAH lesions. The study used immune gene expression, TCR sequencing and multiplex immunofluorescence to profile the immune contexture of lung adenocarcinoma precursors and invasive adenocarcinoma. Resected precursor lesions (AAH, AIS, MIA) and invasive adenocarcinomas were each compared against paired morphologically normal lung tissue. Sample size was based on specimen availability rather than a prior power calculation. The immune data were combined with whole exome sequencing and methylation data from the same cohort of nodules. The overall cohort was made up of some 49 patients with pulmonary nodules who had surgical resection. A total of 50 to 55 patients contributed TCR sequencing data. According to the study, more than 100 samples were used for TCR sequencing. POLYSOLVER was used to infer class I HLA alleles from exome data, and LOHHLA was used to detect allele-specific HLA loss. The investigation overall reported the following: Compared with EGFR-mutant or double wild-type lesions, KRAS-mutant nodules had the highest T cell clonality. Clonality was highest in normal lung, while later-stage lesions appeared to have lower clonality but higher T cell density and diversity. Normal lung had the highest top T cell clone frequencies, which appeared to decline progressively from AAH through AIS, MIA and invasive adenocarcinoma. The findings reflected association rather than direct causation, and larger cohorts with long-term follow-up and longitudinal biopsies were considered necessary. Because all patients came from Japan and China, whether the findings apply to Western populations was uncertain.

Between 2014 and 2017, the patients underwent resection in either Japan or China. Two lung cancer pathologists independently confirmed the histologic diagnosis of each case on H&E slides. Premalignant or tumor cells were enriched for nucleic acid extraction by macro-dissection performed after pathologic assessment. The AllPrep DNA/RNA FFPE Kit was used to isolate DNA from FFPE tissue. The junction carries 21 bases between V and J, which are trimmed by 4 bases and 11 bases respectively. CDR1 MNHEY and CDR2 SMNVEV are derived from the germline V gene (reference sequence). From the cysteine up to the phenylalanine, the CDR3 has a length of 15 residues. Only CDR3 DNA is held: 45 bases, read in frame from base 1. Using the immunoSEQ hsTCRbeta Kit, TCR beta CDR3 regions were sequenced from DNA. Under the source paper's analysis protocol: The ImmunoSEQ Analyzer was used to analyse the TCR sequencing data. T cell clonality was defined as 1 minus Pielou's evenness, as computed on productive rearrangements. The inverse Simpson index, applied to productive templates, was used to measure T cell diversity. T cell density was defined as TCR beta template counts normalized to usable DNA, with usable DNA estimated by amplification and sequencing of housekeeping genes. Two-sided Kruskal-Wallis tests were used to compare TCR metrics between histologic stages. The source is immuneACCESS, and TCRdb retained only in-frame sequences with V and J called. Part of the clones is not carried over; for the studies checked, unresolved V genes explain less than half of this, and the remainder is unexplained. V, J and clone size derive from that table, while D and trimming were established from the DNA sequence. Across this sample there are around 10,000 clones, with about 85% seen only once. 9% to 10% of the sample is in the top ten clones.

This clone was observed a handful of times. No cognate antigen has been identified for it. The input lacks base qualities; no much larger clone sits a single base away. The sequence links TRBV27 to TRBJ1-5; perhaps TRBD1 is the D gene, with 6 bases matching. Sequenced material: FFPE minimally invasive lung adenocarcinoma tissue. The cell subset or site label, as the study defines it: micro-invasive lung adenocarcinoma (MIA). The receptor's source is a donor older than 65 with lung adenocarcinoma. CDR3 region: CASSSIQGGVRTQHF. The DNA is TGTGCCAGCAGTTCCATACAGGGCGGTGTGCGGACCCAGCATTTT.